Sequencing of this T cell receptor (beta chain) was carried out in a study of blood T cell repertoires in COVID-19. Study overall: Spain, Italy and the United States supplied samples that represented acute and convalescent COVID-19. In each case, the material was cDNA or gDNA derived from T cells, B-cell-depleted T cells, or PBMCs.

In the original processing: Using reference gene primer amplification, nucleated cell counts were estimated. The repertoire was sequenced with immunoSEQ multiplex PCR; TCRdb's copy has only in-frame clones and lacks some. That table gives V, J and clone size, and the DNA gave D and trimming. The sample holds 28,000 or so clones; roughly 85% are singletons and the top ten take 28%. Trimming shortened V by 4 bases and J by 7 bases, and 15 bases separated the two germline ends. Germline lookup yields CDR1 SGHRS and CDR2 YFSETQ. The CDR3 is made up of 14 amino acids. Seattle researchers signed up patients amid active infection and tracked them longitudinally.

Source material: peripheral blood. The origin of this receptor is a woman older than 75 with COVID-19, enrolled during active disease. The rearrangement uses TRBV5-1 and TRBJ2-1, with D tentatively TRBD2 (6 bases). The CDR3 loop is CASSPGGSQNEQFF. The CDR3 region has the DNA TGCGCCAGCAGCCCCGGAGGGTCTCAGAATGAGCAGTTCTTC.